This TCR beta chain came from a study of cytomegalovirus exposure and HLA in healthy donors (dated by TCRdb to the late 2010s). Broadly, across the study: In an earlier analysis of under 600 of the donors, approximately 260 Gb of sequence data and 120 million or so unique TCR beta sequences from 180 million or so T cells were reported. The aim of the study was to test whether cataloging public T cell receptors could identify signatures of past pathogen exposure. A later analysis re-examined previously published TCR beta repertoires from 500 to 700 donors and added high-resolution HLA genotyping to investigate patterns of TCR occurrence. Among the roughly 400 genotyped donors, around 79% belonged to the genetic ancestry cluster associated with self-reported Caucasian donors. Genome-wide SNP genotypes for about 65% of the roughly 670 donors were used in a later genetic analysis, which treated that subset as a discovery cohort. Donor age, sex, ethnicity and CMV serostatus were compiled together with the repertoire data. Every discovery cohort repertoire had been produced on one sequencing platform. High-throughput TCR immunosequencing, statistical association of individual TCRs with disease status, and machine learning were combined to predict cytomegalovirus infection status. Rather than using new phenotypic data, the later analysis identified candidate immune exposures from TCR beta sequences and from how often those sequences occurred across donors. HLA typing covered class I and class II loci at four-digit resolution. The T cell repertoires of about 700 subjects were profiled by immunosequencing and related to cytomegalovirus serostatus. Approximately 330 gigabases of sequencing data and 70 million to 100 million unique TCR sequences made up an early release that covered 640 HLA-typed donors. Because of strong linkage in the cohort, four to six DR-DQ haplotypes were treated as single units for association and clustering. An earlier analysis of 450 to 750 of the donors used high-throughput TCR beta sequencing to judge whether each TCR beta V gene segment behaved as functional or pseudogenic. Across some 400 genotyped donors of the cohort, an average of about 250,000 unique TCR beta nucleotide sequences per donor were sequenced, and 15% to 20% of those sequences were non-productive. Typing coverage varied by locus: roughly 620-630 donors for A, B, C, DRB1 and DQB1; roughly 560 for DQA1; more than 600 for DPA1; some 470 for DPB1. A separate validation cohort of approximately 120 different subjects was used in addition to the approximately 640-subject first cohort.

With respect to this clone: There is no known antigen for this receptor. The sample holds no much larger clone one base away, and base qualities are not on file.

The CDR3 runs 11 amino acids, cysteine and phenylalanine included. Of the read, only the CDR3 DNA is kept; its 33 bases are in frame from base 1. Taken from the germline V gene, the CDR1 and CDR2 loops are SNHLY and FYNNEI. The junction shows trimming of 5 bases on V and 2 bases on J, plus 3 bases between the germline ends. Results the study describes overall, beyond this receptor: The earlier analysis of 450 to 700 of the donors excluded roughly 16 rarely observed V segments, including chromosome 9 orphons, because counts were too low. Strong co-occurrence of HLA alleles, especially DR and DQ, made assigning TCR associations to individual alleles difficult. V-gene and J-gene trimming of TCR beta chains was associated with a missense DCLRE1C variant in a later genetic analysis, and the association was replicated in an independent cohort. The sequencing pipeline was judged likely to have produced a cluster of highly shared sequence variants as a technical artifact. Across donors, most TCR sequences were observed very rarely, whereas some public TCRs were present in many individuals. In a later analysis, TCR association rates were found to vary across HLA loci, with the most associated TCRs seen for DRB1 alleles and the fewest for HLA-C alleles. Compared with the roughly 600-donor mean, donors in an Asian-associated ancestry cluster had fewer N-insertions in productive TCRs, according to a later genetic analysis. Because some donors lacked HLA typing at each locus, the association tests relied only on the typed subset. Most CMV-associated TCR beta chains appeared to be HLA-restricted in a later analysis, and the HLA associations seemed to be driven largely by CMV exposure. In a later analysis, 16,951 TCR beta sequences were associated with specific HLA alleles at a false discovery rate of 0.05. According to a later analysis, parvovirus B19, influenza, CMV and Epstein-Barr virus appeared linked to several top co-occurrence clusters. In this cohort, only TCR beta chains were sequenced, and detectable features were limited by the absence of alpha or paired-chain data. The classifier was reported to diagnose cytomegalovirus status with high specificity and sensitivity in both the original cohort and the validation cohort. In a later analysis, HLA-associated TCR beta chains were found to be more clonally expanded and to have lower generation probabilities than equally common non-associated chains. Broadly in line with IMGT annotations, most TCR beta V segments showed up in productive rearrangements about 87% or about 30% of the time in an earlier analysis of around 550 of the donors. The presence/absence analyses assumed that sequencing depth was roughly uniform across donors, and that assumption may not be true. The study gave a list of 150 to 200 TCR beta chains associated with cytomegalovirus. Some IMGT-functional V segments, including TRBV6-2 and TRBV6-3, could not be distinguished by the 87-base-pair reads and were therefore excluded. Three of the identified cytomegalovirus-associated TCR beta chains were confirmed in vitro to be specific for cytomegalovirus antigens. Immune exposure information for the cohort was limited to CMV serostatus. A further reported finding was that TCR beta sequences accurately predicted the HLA-A and HLA-B alleles for most subjects in the first cohort. It was suggested by the authors that the approach could potentially be generalized to other disease states and immunological phenotypes. Correlated functional status among segregating V segments might reflect linkage disequilibrium, but an unknown experimental factor could not be ruled out.

The cohort consisted of approximately 670 healthy bone marrow donors. At the time of sampling, every cohort member was nominally healthy, though immune exposures that went unrecorded were likely present. The donor was CMV seronegative and was included in the group of 352 seronegative cohort members. A peripheral blood sample was collected from each donor, and TCR beta sequencing was performed on peripheral blood mononuclear cells. Genomic DNA was extracted from the blood cell samples with the Qiagen DNeasy Blood Extraction Kit. Libraries were made using the immunoSEQ multiplex PCR assay. A mixture of 60 forward primers for TCR Vbeta segments and 13 reverse primers for TCR Jbeta segments was used in the multiplex PCR. Amplification of the CDR3 region of rearranged TCR beta genes was performed with a multiplex PCR assay on genomic DNA. The Illumina HiSeq System was used to sequence the amplified TCR beta libraries as 87-base-pair reads. In the source study's methods: In a later analysis, some 80 million unique TCR beta chains were counted across the roughly 670 repertoires, and roughly 11 million of these chains were shared by at least two donors. Raw reads were error-corrected and collapsed into unique sequences by a nearest-neighbor algorithm in which closely related sequences were merged to remove PCR and sequencing errors. To assign V, D and J gene segments, CDR3 sequences were aligned to IMGT reference sequences. For a sequence to be retained, a match of at least six nucleotides was required to both a V gene segment and a J gene segment. A rearrangement counted as productive if the CDR3 had no stop codons and remained in frame with V and J, and every other rearrangement counted as non-productive. CDR3 was defined according to IMGT convention as the region running from the second conserved V-encoded cysteine to the conserved J-encoded phenylalanine. The earlier analysis of some 580 of the donors excluded any sequence lacking an unambiguous match to a single V gene segment. An earlier analysis of about 600 of the donors called V segments functional above 56.7% productive rearrangements and segregating when the between-donor standard deviation exceeded 5%. To diagnose cytomegalovirus status from the catalog of TCR beta chain sequences, a statistical classification framework was built. In a later analysis, TCR nucleotide sequences were compared against IMGT/GENE-DB human TR gene sequences so that V and J genes could be assigned. In a later analysis, CDR3 sequences and most-parsimonious VDJ recombination scenarios were assigned using the TCRdist pipeline. A later analysis defined each TCR beta chain by its CDR3 amino acid sequence plus V-gene family, and excluded reads lacking a unique V-gene family. To address suspected cross-contamination and a sequencing artifact, a later analysis removed 550 to 750 highly shared, low-generation-probability nucleotide sequences. In a later analysis, a clonal expansion index was calculated for each public chain from normalized within-repertoire ranks of inferred template counts. Generation probabilities in a later analysis came from a VDJ recombination model fitted to out-of-frame rearrangements, and those results were checked against IGoR. A later analysis scored TCR-TCR, TCR-HLA and TCR-CMV co-occurrence with hypergeometric tests, applying a repertoire-size bias correction to TCR pairs. A later analysis estimated false discovery rates by permuting HLA or CMV assignments 20 times. In a later analysis, co-occurring TCRs were grouped using DBSCAN, with TCRdist sequence similarity added in when clustering inside HLA-allele-positive subsets. Repertoires with fewer than 30,000 or more than 120,000 public chains were left out of co-occurrence clustering, as were about five repertoires with anomalous nucleotide sharing. TCRdb retrieved this table from immuneACCESS and kept in-frame rearrangements only. Not all clones are present; in checked studies, unresolved V genes account for under half, and no reason is known for the remainder. V and J calls and clone size are as listed in that table; D and trimming were resolved from the DNA. The sample table shows about 97,000 clones, and approximately 85% are seen once. The ten largest account for about 3.9% of the sample.

The chain employs TRBV2 and TRBJ2-5, with the D gene not confidently named. This receptor was obtained from a man aged 25 to 45 in good health and CMV-seronegative. Sequences were obtained from PBMCs. The nucleotide sequence is TGTGCCAGCAGTCTACAAGAGACCCAGTACTTC. It specifies CASSLQETQYF.